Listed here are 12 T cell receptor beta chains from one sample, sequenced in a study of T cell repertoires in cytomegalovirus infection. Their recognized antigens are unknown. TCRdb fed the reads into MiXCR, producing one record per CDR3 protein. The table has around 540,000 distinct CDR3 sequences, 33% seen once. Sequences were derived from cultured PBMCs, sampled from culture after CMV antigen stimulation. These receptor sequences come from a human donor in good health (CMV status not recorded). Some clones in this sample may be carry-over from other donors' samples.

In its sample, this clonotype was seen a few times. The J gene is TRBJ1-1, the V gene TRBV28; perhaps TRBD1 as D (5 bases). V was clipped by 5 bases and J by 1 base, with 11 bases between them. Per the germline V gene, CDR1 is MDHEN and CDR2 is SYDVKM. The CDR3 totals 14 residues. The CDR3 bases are TGTGCCAGCAGTCTCCTTACAGGGAACACTGAAGCTTTCTTT. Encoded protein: CASSLLTGNTEAFF.

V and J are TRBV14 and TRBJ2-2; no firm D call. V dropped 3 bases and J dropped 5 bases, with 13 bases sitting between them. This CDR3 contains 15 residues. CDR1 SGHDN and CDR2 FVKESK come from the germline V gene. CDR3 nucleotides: TGTGCCAGCAGCCACCCAGCTGGCGTAACCGGGGAGCTGTTTTTT. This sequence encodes CASSHPAGVTGELFF.

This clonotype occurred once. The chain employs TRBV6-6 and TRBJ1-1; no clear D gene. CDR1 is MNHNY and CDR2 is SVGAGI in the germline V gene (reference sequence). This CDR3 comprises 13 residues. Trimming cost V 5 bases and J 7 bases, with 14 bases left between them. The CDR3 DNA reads TGTGCCAGCAGTATAGCCGGACGGAGTGAAGCTTTCTTT. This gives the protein CASSIAGRSEAFF.

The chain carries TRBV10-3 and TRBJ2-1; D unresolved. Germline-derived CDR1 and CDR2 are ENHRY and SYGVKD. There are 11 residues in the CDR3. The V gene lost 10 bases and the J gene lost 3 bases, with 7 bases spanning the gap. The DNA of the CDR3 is TGTGCCACCATGGGCTACAATGAGCAGTTCTTC. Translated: CATMGYNEQFF.

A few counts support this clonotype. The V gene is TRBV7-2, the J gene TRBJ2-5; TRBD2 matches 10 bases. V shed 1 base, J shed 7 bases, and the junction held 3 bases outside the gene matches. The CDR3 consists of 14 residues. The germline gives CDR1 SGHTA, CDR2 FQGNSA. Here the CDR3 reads CASSLVAGGWTQYF. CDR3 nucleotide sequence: TGTGCCAGCAGCTTAGTAGCGGGGGGTTGGACCCAGTACTTC.

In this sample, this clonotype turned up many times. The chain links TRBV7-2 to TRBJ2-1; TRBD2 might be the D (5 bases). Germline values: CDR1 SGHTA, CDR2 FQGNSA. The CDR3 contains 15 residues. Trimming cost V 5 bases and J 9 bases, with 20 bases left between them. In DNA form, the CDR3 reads TGTGCCAGCAGCCCAAGCGGAACCACCGCCAGTGAGCAGTTCTTC. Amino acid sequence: CASSPSGTTASEQFF.

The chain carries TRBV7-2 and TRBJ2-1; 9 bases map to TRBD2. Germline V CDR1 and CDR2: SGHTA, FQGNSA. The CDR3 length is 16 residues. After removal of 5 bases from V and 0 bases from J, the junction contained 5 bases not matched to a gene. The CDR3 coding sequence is TGTGCCAGCAGCGTAATAGCGGGAGTCTCCTACAATGAGCAGTTCTTC. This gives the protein CASSVIAGVSYNEQFF.

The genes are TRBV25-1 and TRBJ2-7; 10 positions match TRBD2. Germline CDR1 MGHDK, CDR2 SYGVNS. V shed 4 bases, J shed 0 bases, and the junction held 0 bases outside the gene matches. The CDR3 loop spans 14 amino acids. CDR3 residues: CASSASGSSYEQYV. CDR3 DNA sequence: TGTGCCAGCAGTGCTAGCGGGAGCTCCTACGAGCAGTACGTC.

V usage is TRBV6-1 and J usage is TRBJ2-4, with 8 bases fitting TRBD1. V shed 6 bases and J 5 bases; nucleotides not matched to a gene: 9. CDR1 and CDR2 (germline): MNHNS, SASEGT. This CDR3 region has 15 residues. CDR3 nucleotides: TGTGCCAGCAGAGACCGGGACAGGCAACAAAACATTCAGTACTTC. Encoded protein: CASRDRDRQQNIQYF.

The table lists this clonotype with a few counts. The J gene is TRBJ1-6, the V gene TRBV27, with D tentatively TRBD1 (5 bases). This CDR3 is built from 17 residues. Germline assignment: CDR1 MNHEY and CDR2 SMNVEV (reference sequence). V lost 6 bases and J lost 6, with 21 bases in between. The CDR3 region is CASSPILTTGTNSPLHF. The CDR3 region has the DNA TGTGCCAGCAGCCCGATTTTGACGACGGGGACTAATTCACCCCTCCACTTT.

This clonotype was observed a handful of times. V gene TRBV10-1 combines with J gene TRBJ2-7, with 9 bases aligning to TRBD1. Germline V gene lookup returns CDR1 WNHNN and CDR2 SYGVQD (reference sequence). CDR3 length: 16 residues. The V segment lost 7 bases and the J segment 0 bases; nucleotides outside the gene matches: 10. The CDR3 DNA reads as TGCGCCAGCAACCGACTGGGGACAGGGAGCTCCTACGAGCAGTACGTC. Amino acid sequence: CASNRLGTGSSYEQYV.

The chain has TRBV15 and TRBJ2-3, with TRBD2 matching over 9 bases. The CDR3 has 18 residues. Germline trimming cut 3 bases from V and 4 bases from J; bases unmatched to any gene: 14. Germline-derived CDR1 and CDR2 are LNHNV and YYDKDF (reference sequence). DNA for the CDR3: TGTGCCACCAGCAGTCCCTGGGGTAGCGGGAGTGGCTCAGATACGCAGTATTTT. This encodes CATSSPWGSGSGSDTQYF.